One and the same sample provided the 15 T cell receptor beta chains below, sequenced in a study of shared clonotypes between healthy human individuals. Here immunoSEQ multiplex PCR was the method, and the copy in TCRdb shows in-frame clones only, minus some. The table shows about 2 million clones, with 85% to 95% occurring only once. Selected positively for CCR7 and CD45RO-negative, naive CD8 cells excluded terminally differentiated effector memory CD45RA+ cells. Sequencing was done on a sample of naive CD8+ T cells sorted from blood. The receptors derive from a man younger than 35 in good health.

The J gene is TRBJ2-3, the V gene TRBV9; 9 bases are shared with TRBD2. The V gene's germline CDR1 is SGDLS and CDR2 YYNGEE. The CDR3 covers 14 residues. J was trimmed by 4 bases and V by 4 bases; bases with no gene match: 4. CDR3 region: CASSIGTSPDTQYF. CDR3 in DNA: TGTGCCAGCAGCATCGGGACTAGCCCAGATACGCAGTATTTT.

V is TRBV9 and J is TRBJ2-7; 9 nucleotides align to TRBD2. Looked up from germline, CDR1 is SGDLS and CDR2 is YYNGEE. This CDR3 is built from 14 residues. V lost 3 bases, J lost 4 bases, and 5 bases stayed unmatched. CDR3 loop: CASSGGTSQYEQYF. The DNA for the CDR3 is TGTGCCAGCAGCGGGGGGACTAGCCAATACGAGCAGTACTTC. Supplemented by reference TRBV9 and TRBJ2-7, the full variable domain reads DSGVTQTPKHLITATGQRVTLRCSPRSGDLSVYWYQQSLDQGLQFLIQYYNGEERAKGNILERFSAQQFPDLHSELNLSSLELGDSALYFCASSGGTSQYEQYFGPGTRLTVT.

This clone showed up just once. The same CDR3 is also encoded by other DNA sequences in this sample. V usage is TRBV6-5 and J usage is TRBJ1-5; D is possibly TRBD1 (5 bases). CDR3 length equals 14 residues. The germline V gene has CDR1 MNHEY and CDR2 SVGAGI. With 0 bases removed from V and 6 bases from J, the gap between germline ends came to 9 bases. The CDR3 DNA follows: TGTGCCAGCAGTTACTCGGGGGGGGGTCAGCCCCAGCATTTT. It translates to CASSYSGGGQPQHF.

This clone was detected once. The chain carries TRBV6-5 and TRBJ2-1; D is undetermined. The germline gives CDR1 MNHEY, CDR2 SVGAGI. The CDR3 is 13 amino acids. V was shortened by 6 bases and J by 1 base, with 7 bases between the two germline ends. The chain's CDR3 is CASRPFSYNEQFF. CDR3 sequence (DNA): TGTGCCAGCAGGCCATTTTCCTACAATGAGCAGTTCTTC.

As for this clone: Other DNA sequences within the sample encode an identical CDR3. The V gene is TRBV9, the J gene TRBJ2-7; no definite D call. The CDR3 length is 11 residues. V dropped 2 bases and J dropped 0 bases, with 0 bases sitting between them. Germline lookup yields CDR1 SGDLS and CDR2 YYNGEE. The CDR3 reads CASSVSYEQYF. The CDR3 coding sequence is TGTGCCAGCAGCGTCTCCTACGAGCAGTACTTC.

This chain connects TRBV7-9 to TRBJ2-5, with D perhaps given as TRBD1 or TRBD2 (5 bases each). This CDR3 comprises 14 residues. Looked up from germline, CDR1 is SEHNR and CDR2 is FQNEAQ (reference sequence). V was trimmed by 5 bases and J by 4 bases, leaving 14 bases between them. The CDR3 protein is CASSPPGAGETQYF. The CDR3, as DNA: TGTGCCAGCAGCCCGCCCGGGGCGGGAGAGACCCAGTACTTC.

Notes on this clone: An end of the junction does not agree with germline; a read error may underlie this. The CDR3 nucleotides are TGTGCTAGCAGCTTAGAGCCGCGGGGATGGGGCACTGAAGCTTTCTTT. Its protein is CASSLEPRGWGTEAFF. The genes are TRBV7-7 and TRBJ1-1; D gene unclear. Germline V gene data show CDR1 as SSHAT and CDR2 as FNYEAQ (reference sequence). The CDR3 has 16 amino acids. Based on the CDR3 plus reference TRBV7-7 and TRBJ1-1, the full variable domain is GAGVSQSPRYKVTKRGQDVTLRCDPISSHATLYWYQQALGQGPEFLTYFNYEAQPDKSGLPSDRFSAERPEGSISTLTIQRTEQRDSAMYRCASSLEPRGWGTEAFFGQGTRLTVV.

A note on this clone: Other DNA variants within this sample encode the same CDR3. The V and J genes are TRBV7-9 and TRBJ2-7; D not certain. This CDR3 has 14 amino acids. V lost 0 bases to trimming and J lost 3 bases, with 9 bases between them. In germline, CDR1 is SEHNR, CDR2 FQNEAQ (reference sequence). This CDR3 is CASSLASRSYEQYF. DNA for the CDR3: TGTGCCAGCAGCTTAGCCAGCAGGAGCTACGAGCAGTACTTC.

V gene TRBV2 combines with J gene TRBJ2-5; 11 bases map to TRBD2. There are 16 residues in the CDR3. Germline CDR1 reads SNHLY; CDR2 reads FYNNEI. The trim removed 6 bases at V and 1 base at J, leaving 7 bases unmatched. CDR3 residues: CASRGVTSGAQETQYF. In DNA form, the CDR3 reads TGTGCCAGCAGGGGCGTGACTAGCGGGGCCCAAGAGACCCAGTACTTC.

The chain uses TRBV6-5 and TRBJ2-1; D uncertain. Germline V gives CDR1 MNHEY, CDR2 SVGAGI. This CDR3 has 12 residues. The V and J ends lost 5 bases and 7 bases respectively, with 9 bases between them. CDR3 amino acids: CASSQLGNEQFF. The CDR3 bases are TGTGCCAGCAGTCAGCTAGGGAATGAGCAGTTCTTC.

The chain uses TRBV6-5 and TRBJ2-1, with TRBD2 matching 10 bases. This CDR3 contains 15 residues. Per the germline V gene, CDR1 is MNHEY and CDR2 is SVGAGI. Unmatched junction bases numbered 7, after V lost 4 bases and J lost 7 bases. The CDR3 region is CASSSGLASGNEQFF. CDR3 nucleotide sequence: TGTGCCAGCAGTTCGGGACTAGCGTCCGGGAATGAGCAGTTCTTC.

A single count supports this clone. The CDR3 reads CASSSGLAGRGYNEQFF. CDR3 bases: TGCGCCAGCAGCTCAGGACTAGCGGGGAGGGGGTACAATGAGCAGTTCTTC. The J gene is TRBJ2-1, the V gene TRBV5-1; 12 bases are a match to TRBD2. This CDR3 has 17 amino acids. The germline CDR1 and CDR2 sequences are SGHRS and YFSETQ. V shed 3 bases and J 4 bases; nucleotides not matched to a gene: 8.

The DNA of the CDR3 is TGTGCCAGCAGCTTAGCAGGAACAGGGGTGTATGGCTACACCTTC. Amino acid sequence: CASSLAGTGVYGYTF. This chain joins TRBV7-9 and TRBJ1-2; 7 positions match TRBD1. There are 15 residues in the CDR3. Germline loops: CDR1 SEHNR, CDR2 FQNEAQ (reference sequence). The V and J ends lost 0 bases and 5 bases, in that order; junction bases with no gene match: 6.

A word on this clone: Other DNA sequences in the sample encode the same CDR3. The chain uses TRBV6-6 and TRBJ2-1; 7 nucleotides align to TRBD2. Germline V gene data show CDR1 as MNHNY and CDR2 as SVGAGI (reference sequence). V shed 2 bases and J 0 bases; nucleotides not matched to a gene: 4. CDR3 length: 16 amino acids. The CDR3 DNA sequence: TGTGCCAGCAGTTACGGTGGCGGGGGCTCCTACAATGAGCAGTTCTTC. Translating gives CASSYGGGGSYNEQFF.

The chain is built from TRBV19 and TRBJ1-1; D is undetermined. The CDR3 extends over 16 amino acids. Germline CDR1 and CDR2: LNHDA and SQIVND (reference sequence). Between the trimmed V and J ends, which lost 3 bases and 1 base, there was a span of 15 bases. Here the CDR3 reads CASSMVGEGWNTEAFF. In nucleotides, the CDR3 is TGTGCCAGTAGTATGGTCGGGGAGGGTTGGAACACTGAAGCTTTCTTT.